Listed below are T cell receptor beta chains from one sample, sequenced in a study of tumor-infiltrating lymphocytes in primary liver carcinoma. TCRdb reprocessed the multiplex PCR reads via MiXCR and lists one record per CDR3 protein. In the table there are fewer than 350,000 distinct CDR3 sequences, roughly 60% of which are singletons. Sequencing was done on a sample of peripheral blood. Receptors originate from a man in his forties with primary liver carcinoma and hepatitis B virus infection. Both conserved end residues are part of each CDR3. Size tells how often a clone was seen (once, few, many) or the class of an expanded clone, and some rows leave it out.

CDR3aa	v_gene	abundance	j_gene
CASNQGQGSTQYF	TRBV14	.	TRBJ2-5
CASRGCSAQQYF	TRBV12-3/TRBV12-4	.	TRBJ2-7
CASSLEASGSGEQFF	TRBV5-1	few	TRBJ2-1
CAISESRGGSQPQHF	TRBV10-3	.	TRBJ1-5
CAISEQGDEKLFF	TRBV10-3	.	TRBJ1-4
CATSDFRAREQYF	TRBV24-1	few	TRBJ2-7
CAIRPHTMITSGNTDTQYF	TRBV10-3	.	TRBJ2-3
CTSRSGRLQETQYF	TRBV5-1	.	TRBJ2-5
CASSPVLAGPGELFF	TRBV6-6	.	TRBJ2-2
CASSVWITDTQYF	TRBV11-2	.	TRBJ2-3
CASSQIAGDSYEQYF	TRBV4-1	many	TRBJ2-7
CASSPDPSYNEQFF	TRBV6-2/TRBV6-3	many	TRBJ2-1
CASSPGQSGETQYF	TRBV28	few	TRBJ2-5
CASSLGPPSMADTQYF	TRBV11-1	many	TRBJ2-3
CANSPLEGFRDEQFF	TRBV11-1	.	TRBJ2-1
CSGTGGGTEAFF	TRBV29-1	many	TRBJ1-1